This TCR beta chain was sequenced in a study of T cells in women clearing cervical HPV infection. V was cut by 4 bases and J by 0 bases, with 9 bases left in between. There are 15 residues in the CDR3. Germline CDR1 is LNHDA and CDR2 is SQIVND (reference sequence). The repertoire was sequenced with immunoSEQ multiplex PCR; TCRdb's copy has only in-frame clones and lacks some. Its clone listing holds tens of thousands of clones. Concerning this clone: From the germline J gene comes the end of the CDR3, since the read stops 3 residues before it.

The sample comprised blood buffy coat. V usage is TRBV19 and J usage is TRBJ1-4; no reliable D call. This clonotype was sampled from a woman between 18 and 70 years old with a cervical HPV16 infection that either progressed to CIN3+ or cleared (not recorded which). The sequenced CDR3 bases are TGTGCCAGTAGTACCCAGATTGCAACTAATGAAAAA. As protein: CASSTQIATNEK. The whole CDR3 sequence reads CASSTQIATNEKLFF.